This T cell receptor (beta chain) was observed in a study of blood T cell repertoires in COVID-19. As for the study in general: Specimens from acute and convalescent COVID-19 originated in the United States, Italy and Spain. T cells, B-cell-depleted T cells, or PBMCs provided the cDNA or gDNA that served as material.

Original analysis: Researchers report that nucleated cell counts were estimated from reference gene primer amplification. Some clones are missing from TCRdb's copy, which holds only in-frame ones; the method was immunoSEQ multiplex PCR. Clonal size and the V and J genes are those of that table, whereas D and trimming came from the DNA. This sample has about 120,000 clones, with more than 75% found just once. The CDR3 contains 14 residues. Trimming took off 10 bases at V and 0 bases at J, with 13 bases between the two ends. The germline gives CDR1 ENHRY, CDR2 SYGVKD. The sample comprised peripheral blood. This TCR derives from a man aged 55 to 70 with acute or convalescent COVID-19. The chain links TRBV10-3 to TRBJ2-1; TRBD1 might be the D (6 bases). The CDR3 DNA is TGTGCCACTGGATCAGGGGACTCCTACAATGAGCAGTTCTTC. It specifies CATGSGDSYNEQFF.